The 20 T cell receptor beta chains below come from one sample, sequenced in a study of blood T cell repertoires in COVID-19. Using immunoSEQ multiplex PCR, the repertoire was profiled, and TCRdb retains in-frame clones only, with some absent. The data contain under 110,000 clones, over 70% of them singletons. Sequenced: peripheral blood. The receptors were gathered from a human donor with acute or convalescent COVID-19. The donor label of this sample is uncertain.

DNA of the CDR3: TGTGCCAGCAGTCCAAGATTAGCCCGGCGGTATGGCTACACCTTC. It yields the protein CASSPRLARRYGYTF. The rearrangement links TRBV7-9 to TRBJ1-2; D gene uncertain. Germline lookup yields CDR1 SEHNR and CDR2 FQNEAQ (reference sequence). Trimming shortened V by 6 bases and J by 5 bases, and 19 bases separated the two germline ends. CDR3 length equals 15 residues.

The V gene is TRBV5-4, the J gene TRBJ2-2; 10 bases line up with TRBD1. In germline, CDR1 is SGHNT, CDR2 YYREEE (reference sequence). V gave up 4 bases and J gave up 5 bases; unmatched junction bases: 11. This CDR3 spans 17 amino acids. In nucleotides, the CDR3 is TGTGCCAGCAGCCTTGGCCGCGGACAGGGGGAAACCGGGGAGCTGTTTTTT. Protein product: CASSLGRGQGETGELFF. The complete variable domain, with remaining parts taken from reference TRBV5-4 and TRBJ2-2, reads ETGVTQSPTHLIKTRGQQVTLRCSSQSGHNTVSWYQQALGQGPQFIFQYYREEENGRGNFPPRFSGLQFPNYSSELNVNALELDDSALYLCASSLGRGQGETGELFFGEGSRLTVL.

This clone is a singleton in its sample. The genes are TRBV19 and TRBJ1-1; D remains unclear. V lost 5 bases to trimming and J lost 6 bases, with 10 bases between them. This CDR3 is built from 12 residues. Germline V gene data show CDR1 as LNHDA and CDR2 as SQIVND (reference sequence). The CDR3 bases are TGTGCCAGTAGTTCGGGGAGAGCTGAAGCTTTCTTT. Its protein is CASSSGRAEAFF.

This chain uses TRBV7-2 with TRBJ2-7, with 8 bases identical to TRBD2. The junction had 4 bases not matched to a gene; V was cut back by 2 bases and J by 4 bases. The germline V gene has CDR1 SGHTA and CDR2 FQGNSA. The length of the CDR3 is 14 residues. As DNA, the CDR3 is TGTGCCAGCAGCTTAACGGGGGGGTGGTACGAGCAGTACTTC. Translation: CASSLTGGWYEQYF.

This chain connects TRBV29-1 to TRBJ1-2; D is possibly TRBD1 (6 bases). This CDR3 has 11 residues. CDR1 SQVTM and CDR2 ANQGSEA come from the germline V gene. Trimming removed 4 bases from V and 4 bases from J, with 7 bases in between. The CDR3 here is CSVGTVYGYTF. The CDR3 nucleotides read TGCAGCGTTGGGACAGTCTATGGCTACACCTTC.

This clone appeared a few times. The chain joins TRBV6-6 to TRBJ1-2, with D perhaps matching TRBD1 (5 bases). V dropped 7 bases and J dropped 6 bases, with 15 bases sitting between them. The CDR3 length is 13 residues. Germline V gene data show CDR1 as MNHNY and CDR2 as SVGAGI (reference sequence). CDR3 region: CASTVREVNGYTF. CDR3 nucleotides: TGTGCCAGCACGGTCAGGGAGGTGAATGGCTACACCTTC.

There are a few counts of this clone. V is TRBV10-3 and J is TRBJ1-4; tentatively, D is TRBD1 (6 bases). The CDR3 is made up of 15 amino acids. Per the germline V gene, CDR1 is ENHRY and CDR2 is SYGVKD. V was trimmed by 3 bases and J by 4 bases, leaving 12 bases between them. The CDR3 region has the DNA TGTGCCATCAGTGACCCCGGGACAAGTAATGAAAAACTGTTTTTT. This codes for CAISDPGTSNEKLFF.

The gene calls are TRBV29-1 and TRBJ2-1; 8 nucleotides align to TRBD2. The germline V gene has CDR1 SQVTM and CDR2 ANQGSEA. CDR3 size: 16 residues. V shed 6 bases and J 0 bases; nucleotides not matched to a gene: 10. The CDR3 DNA reads TGCAGCGTCCGAATGGCGGGGGGCTCCTCCTACAATGAGCAGTTCTTC. This sequence encodes CSVRMAGGSSYNEQFF.

This clone was seen ten or more times. This specimen includes other DNA sequences encoding the same CDR3. The chain recombines TRBV7-9 with TRBJ1-1; D perhaps matches TRBD1 (5 bases). This CDR3 is built from 14 residues. Germline V CDR1 and CDR2: SEHNR, FQNEAQ (reference sequence). Trimming stripped 2 bases from V and 0 bases from J, with 7 bases between. The CDR3 DNA reads TGTGCCAGCAGCTTAACAGGAGTGAACACTGAAGCTTTCTTT. It yields the protein CASSLTGVNTEAFF. Together with reference TRBV7-9 and TRBJ1-1, the CDR3 gives the full variable domain: DTGVSQNPRHKITKRGQNVTFRCDPISEHNRLYWYRQTLGQGPEFLTYFQNEAQLEKSRLLSDRFSAERPKGSFSTLEIQRTEQGDSAMYLCASSLTGVNTEAFFGQGTRLTVV.

The J gene is TRBJ1-3, the V gene TRBV5-5; D may be TRBD1 (6 bases). CDR1 is SGHKS and CDR2 is YYEKEE in the germline V gene (reference sequence). V lost 4 bases and J lost 3, with 8 bases in between. The CDR3 runs to 13 residues. The chain's CDR3 is CASSPGVGNTIYF. CDR3 bases: TGTGCCAGCAGCCCAGGGGTTGGAAACACCATATATTTT.

The chain joins TRBV28 to TRBJ2-1; 13 bases fit TRBD2. The CDR3 extends over 16 amino acids. V trimming: 5 bases; J trimming: 5 bases; junction bases outside the gene matches: 6. Looked up from germline, CDR1 is MDHEN and CDR2 is SYDVKM. The CDR3 is CASSLGTSGVHNEQFF. The CDR3 DNA follows: TGTGCCAGCAGTCTCGGGACTAGCGGGGTCCACAATGAGCAGTTCTTC. Combining the CDR3 with reference TRBV28 and TRBJ2-1 gives the whole variable domain DVKVTQSSRYLVKRTGEKVFLECVQDMDHENMFWYRQDPGLGLRLIYFSYDVKMKEKGDIPEGYSVSREKKERFSLILESASTNQTSMYLCASSLGTSGVHNEQFFGPGTRLTVL.

This clone was observed a few times. The CDR3 region has the DNA TGTGCCAGCAGCCCCCGACAGGGGCAGCACAATGAGCAGTTCTTC. Translation gives CASSPRQGQHNEQFF. The V gene is TRBV3-1 (or the pseudogene TRBV3-2), the J gene TRBJ2-1; 8 bases are a match to TRBD1. Germline CDR1 reads LGHDT; CDR2 reads YNNKEL (reference sequence). This CDR3 spans 15 amino acids. The J segment lost 5 bases and the V segment lost 4 bases, leaving 7 bases of the junction unmatched.

This chain links TRBV30 with TRBJ2-2, with 11 bases matching TRBD1. The germline V gene encodes CDR1 GTSNPN and CDR2 SVGIG (reference sequence). This CDR3 has 15 amino acids. V dropped 2 bases and J dropped 6; count of bases not matched to a gene: 5. DNA for the CDR3: TGTGCCTGGAGTAGGGGACAGGGGGGCGCCGGGGAGCTGTTTTTT. Translated: CAWSRGQGGAGELFF.

This sequence joins TRBV29-1 and TRBJ1-2; D gene ambiguous. The germline V gene encodes CDR1 SQVTM and CDR2 ANQGSEA. Trimming left V 4 bases short and J 7 bases short, with 10 bases between. The CDR3 is 11 residues long. CDR3 in DNA: TGCAGCGTTGCGGCGGGTGCTGGCTACACCTTC. This gives the protein CSVAAGAGYTF.

This clone has a handful of counts. The chain carries TRBV5-1 and TRBJ1-1, with D perhaps TRBD1 (6 bases). The V end was cut by 0 bases, the J end by 4 bases, with 10 bases between. The CDR3 consists of 14 residues. Looked up from germline, CDR1 is SGHRS and CDR2 is YFSETQ. This CDR3 reads CASSLGQGSTEAFF. CDR3 in DNA: TGCGCCAGCAGCTTGGGGCAGGGGAGCACTGAAGCTTTCTTT.

This clone was seen repeatedly, ten times or more. CDR3 protein: CASSQLILTSGGTSQETQYF. The CDR3 DNA is TGTGCCAGCAGCCAACTTATCTTAACTAGCGGGGGGACAAGCCAAGAGACCCAGTACTTC. This chain links TRBV3-1 (or the pseudogene TRBV3-2) with TRBJ2-5; 12 bases map to TRBD2. The CDR3 runs to 20 residues. Germline V gives CDR1 LGHDT, CDR2 YNNKEL (reference sequence). Losses at the gene ends were 2 bases for V and 1 base for J; bases not matched to a gene: 14.

The chain joins TRBV2 to TRBJ1-4, with D hard to call. V was shortened by 6 bases and J by 1 base, with 15 bases between the two germline ends. This CDR3 has 16 amino acids. The germline gives CDR1 SNHLY, CDR2 FYNNEI. The CDR3 coding sequence is TGTGCCAGCAGGCCCTCCGGGGTCGTAACTAATGAAAAACTGTTTTTT. It yields the protein CASRPSGVVTNEKLFF.

The J gene is TRBJ2-5, the V gene TRBV29-1; 13 bases align to TRBD2. With V trimmed by 7 bases and J by 5 bases, 10 bases remained unmatched. The CDR3 length is 15 residues. CDR1 and CDR2 from the germline V gene are SQVTM and ANQGSEA. The CDR3 protein is CSAGTSGVVGETQYF. As DNA, the CDR3 is TGCAGCGCCGGGACTAGCGGGGTGGTAGGGGAGACCCAGTACTTC.

J is TRBJ2-1 and V is TRBV9; no clear D. V gave up 3 bases and J gave up 4 bases, with 8 bases separating them. Germline V gene lookup returns CDR1 SGDLS and CDR2 YYNGEE. This CDR3 has 13 residues. The CDR3 sequence is CASSGTIYNEQFF. The CDR3 DNA reads as TGTGCCAGCAGCGGTACAATTTACAATGAGCAGTTCTTC.

This clone occurred a few times. The chain has TRBV11-2 and TRBJ1-1, with a tentative D call TRBD1 (6 bases). In germline, CDR1 is SGHAT, CDR2 FQNNGV. The CDR3 length is 14 residues. The V gene lost 5 bases and the J gene lost 1 base, with 11 bases spanning the gap. For the CDR3, the DNA is TGTGCCAGCAGCGGAAGGGGGTGGAACACTGAAGCTTTCTTT. Translation: CASSGRGWNTEAFF. Based on the CDR3 plus reference TRBV11-2 and TRBJ1-1, the full variable domain is EAGVAQSPRYKIIEKRQSVAFWCNPISGHATLYWYQQILGQGPKLLIQFQNNGVVDDSQLPKDRFSAERLKGVDSTLKIQPAKLEDSAVYLCASSGRGWNTEAFFGQGTRLTVV.